This T cell receptor beta chain was identified in a study of CD8+ T cells in alopecia areata. As for this clone: Its specificity is not known.

The CDR3 loop spans 13 amino acids. With 4 bases clipped from V and 5 bases from J, the junction kept 4 bases outside the gene matches. Looked up from germline, CDR1 is SGHRS and CDR2 is YFSETQ. Extracted from the samples, RNA was reverse transcribed into cDNA to serve as the sequencing template. Data came from immunoSEQ multiplex PCR; TCRdb stores just in-frame clones and leaves some out. This table holds hundreds of thousands of clones, around 66% found once. Indicated treatment: oral pan-JAK inhibitor, 5-10 mg twice daily. Notes on the study in general: Many expanded lesional clones persisted in scalp and blood during tofacitinib treatment. Treatment with tofacitinib significantly lowered scalp clonality and reduced expanded CD8+ clones among the top 100. For baseline CD8+ expansion, any link to response stays uncertain with one nonresponder.

V is TRBV5-1 and J is TRBJ1-2; 8 bases are shared with TRBD1. The source was CD4+ T cells sorted from blood, collected between weeks 43 and 45, from a patient treated with tofacitinib. The source is a human donor with alopecia areata. In DNA, the CDR3 is TGCGCCAGCAGCCCGGACAGGGAATATGGCTACACCTTC. Amino acids: CASSPDREYGYTF.